This T cell receptor beta chain was captured by sequencing in a study of neurological immune-mediated disorders (dated 2019 in TCRdb). Regarding the complete study: Among the 35 or so multiple sclerosis patients, relapsing-remitting MS was present in some 31 and secondary progressive MS was present in 3. Peripheral blood TCR-beta repertoires from patients with HTLV-I-associated myelopathy (HAM/TSP), patients with multiple sclerosis, and healthy controls were compared in the study using UMI-based sequencing. The 90 to 120 TCR-beta libraries covered PBMC samples along with longitudinal samples, technical triplicates, and paired sorted CD4+ and CD8+ T-cell subsets. The cohort included 60 to 75 subjects: 14 with HAM/TSP, about 35 with multiple sclerosis, and 20 healthy controls. What the authors observed across the whole study: Phylogenetic analysis grouped repertoires from 18 of 34 MS patients into a cluster of related CDR3 sequences, suggesting a possible repertoire-level signature. The MS cluster was not associated with any clinical or MRI features, and the authors stated that larger cohorts are needed. TCR clonal expansion was highest in HAM/TSP patients and lowest in MS patients, with MS patients falling below even healthy controls. Across subjects, expanded clones never shared an identical CDR3 amino acid sequence, which suggests that the TCR-beta repertoires in every group were private.

This clonotype has ten or more counts. Which antigen it targets is not known. The sample holds no much larger clone one base away, and base qualities are not on file. CDR1 and CDR2 are read off the germline V gene (reference sequence) as DFQATT and SNEGSKA. The CDR3 measures 14 amino acids from cysteine to phenylalanine. The entry retains the CDR3 DNA only, 42 bases that are in frame from base 1. The junction carries 14 bases between V and J, which are trimmed by 3 bases and 3 bases respectively. For unsorted PBMC libraries, 2 million PBMCs were used after storage in RNAlater at -80 degrees C until RNA extraction. Multiple sclerosis patients were enrolled in a US clinical protocol evaluating disease progression by magnetic resonance imaging. PBMCs were separated from peripheral blood using Ficoll-Hypaque density gradient centrifugation and then cryopreserved in liquid nitrogen. cDNA was synthesized by template-switch 5'RACE using a primer with a 10-nucleotide random unique molecular identifier that tagged each TCR transcript. Over 180 million TCR-beta sequences, covering 15-18 subjects, were produced in each sequencing run. The RNeasy kit was used to extract total RNA. TCR-beta VDJ regions were amplified with primers for the TCR constant region and the 5'RACE anchor, using the KAPA Real-time Library Amplification kit. Sample indexes and Illumina adaptors were added in a first PCR, and a second PCR then increased library yield. After Ampure bead purification, the TCR product of roughly 650 bp was size-selected on a 2% E-gel SizeSelection system. Before pooling, libraries had their quality checked on a Bioanalyzer, their concentration measured with Qubit, and their quantity determined with the Kapa Library Quantification kit. Paired-end 2 x 150 bp sequencing of the libraries was performed on an Illumina HiSeq 2500. To increase sequence diversity, 25-30% phiX was spiked into each library pool. As for how the authors treated the data: Quality-filtered reads were processed with the UMI-based MiGEC pipeline, which removed over 75% of raw TCR sequences during error correction. IMGT germline references were used for aligning VDJ genes, and each clonotype was defined as a unique CDR3 amino acid sequence together with its V-J genes. Clonal expansion, Shannon diversity and CDR3 relatedness were evaluated with VDJtools (CalcPairwiseDistances, ClusterSamples), while phylogenetic trees were built in CLCbio workbench. Expanded clones were defined as having at least 8 unique UMIs, based on coefficient-of-variation modelling across technical triplicates. The public reads were reanalyzed by TCRdb: fastp trimming at Q25, MiXCR alignment, in-frame beta chains only. For every CDR3 protein sequence, its rows merge into one entry that carries the most common genes and DNA. These V and J calls originate from TCRdb's pipeline instead of the authors' own analysis. The sample table holds approximately 70,000 distinct CDR3 sequences, of which roughly 4.5% were seen once. The ten most abundant clones make up roughly 2% of the sample.

The chain couples TRBV20-1 to TRBJ1-2; a confident D gene designation cannot be given. The TCR originated in a woman in her 70s with multiple sclerosis. The sequencing input was PBMCs. The CDR3 reads as follows: CSASGLGQYYGYTF. The sequenced DNA is TGCAGTGCTAGTGGTCTGGGCCAATACTATGGCTACACCTTC.